This TCR beta chain emerged from a study of cytomegalovirus exposure and HLA in healthy donors. Overall study results and limits: Equally common other TCR beta chains were less clonally expanded than HLA-associated ones, a later analysis found.

The CDR3 loop spans 13 amino acids. V lost 5 bases to trimming and J lost 5 bases; unmatched junction nucleotides: 5. CDR1 and CDR2 from the germline V gene are LNHDA and SQIVND (reference sequence). With 60 Vbeta and 13 Jbeta primers, the PCR was carried out. The table came from immunoSEQ multiplex PCR; TCRdb's copy has only in-frame clones and leaves some out. The sample contains over 65,000 clones, roughly 80% of which appear only once. Only one count was recorded for this clone. Its specificity is unknown. The gene calls are TRBV19 and TRBJ2-5; the match to TRBD1 covers 7 bases. Material for sequencing was PBMCs. The receptor's source is a man aged 35 to 55 in good health and CMV-seronegative. CDR3 loop: CASSETGWETQYF. As DNA, the CDR3 is TGTGCCAGTAGTGAGACAGGGTGGGAGACCCAGTACTTC.